The rows below give T cell receptor beta chains drawn from one sample of a study of control samples from healthy donors and cancer patients. Using immunoSEQ multiplex PCR, the repertoire was profiled, and TCRdb retains in-frame clones only, with some absent. The data show around 82,000 clones, about 89% seen once. The source material was blood. All receptors come from a man in his fifties or sixties in good health. Each CDR3 is given with its conserved first and last residue. A D gene is named only where the DNA matches it firmly. Only some rows state a clone size, as once, few, many or a class for expanded clones.

v_call: TRBV5-6; d_call: NA; clone_size: NA; j_call: TRBJ2-3; cdr3_aa: CASSVKGTDTQYF; cdr3_nt: TGTGCCAGCAGTGTAAAGGGCACAGATACGCAGTATTTT
v_call: TRBV4-3; d_call: TRBD1; clone_size: NA; j_call: TRBJ2-2; cdr3_aa: CASSQDRPGTGEPPGELFF; cdr3_nt: TGCGCCAGCAGCCAAGATCGGCCCGGGACAGGGGAGCCACCCGGGGAGCTGTTTTTT
v_call: TRBV7-6; d_call: TRBD2; clone_size: once; j_call: TRBJ2-7; cdr3_aa: CASSTGASGTVYEQYF; cdr3_nt: TGTGCCAGCAGCACGGGGGCTAGCGGGACCGTCTACGAGCAGTACTTC
v_call: TRBV24-1; d_call: TRBD1; clone_size: NA; j_call: TRBJ2-5; cdr3_aa: CATSRQGDYQETQYF; cdr3_nt: TGTGCCACCAGCCGACAGGGGGACTACCAAGAGACCCAGTACTTC
v_call: TRBV6-5; d_call: NA; clone_size: NA; j_call: TRBJ1-2; cdr3_aa: CASLDIYGYTF; cdr3_nt: TGTGCCAGCCTAGACATCTATGGCTACACCTTC
v_call: TRBV12-5; d_call: TRBD1; clone_size: once; j_call: TRBJ1-5; cdr3_aa: CASGWTGQRSNQPQHF; cdr3_nt: TGTGCTAGTGGATGGACAGGCCAACGGAGCAATCAGCCCCAGCATTTT
v_call: TRBV29-1; d_call: NA; clone_size: once; j_call: TRBJ1-2; cdr3_aa: CSVSQGTSNYGYTF; cdr3_nt: TGCAGCGTGAGTCAGGGGACTTCTAACTATGGCTACACCTTC
v_call: TRBV18; d_call: NA; clone_size: NA; j_call: TRBJ1-2; cdr3_aa: CASSPDKLYGYTF; cdr3_nt: TGTGCCAGCTCACCAGACAAGCTCTATGGCTACACCTTC
v_call: TRBV4-1; d_call: TRBD1; clone_size: NA; j_call: TRBJ1-2; cdr3_aa: CASSRGQGANYGYTF; cdr3_nt: TGCGCCAGCAGCCGAGGACAGGGGGCGAACTATGGCTACACCTTC
v_call: TRBV5-1; d_call: TRBD2; clone_size: NA; j_call: TRBJ2-3; cdr3_aa: CASSLLAGVSDTQYF; cdr3_nt: TGCGCCAGCAGCTTGCTAGCGGGAGTATCCGATACGCAGTATTTT
v_call: TRBV6-1; d_call: NA; clone_size: NA; j_call: TRBJ2-5; cdr3_aa: CASSEIDTGSQQYF; cdr3_nt: TGTGCCAGCAGTGAAATTGACACCGGGTCGCAGCAGTACTTC
v_call: TRBV10-1; d_call: NA; clone_size: NA; j_call: TRBJ2-1; cdr3_aa: CASSESGRGSYNEQFF; cdr3_nt: TGCGCCAGCAGTGAGTCTGGCAGGGGATCCTACAATGAGCAGTTCTTC
v_call: TRBV29-1; d_call: NA; clone_size: NA; j_call: TRBJ2-3; cdr3_aa: CSVDPGGTDTQYF; cdr3_nt: TGCAGCGTTGACCCCGGGGGCACAGATACGCAGTATTTT
v_call: TRBV7-2; d_call: TRBD2; clone_size: NA; j_call: TRBJ2-5; cdr3_aa: CASSLSERGTTQYF; cdr3_nt: TGTGCCAGCAGCTTAAGCGAGCGGGGGACCACCCAGTACTTC
v_call: TRBV6-2/TRBV6-3; d_call: TRBD2; clone_size: NA; j_call: TRBJ2-7; cdr3_aa: CASSYGTSSYEQYF; cdr3_nt: TGTGCCAGCAGTTACGGGACTAGCTCCTACGAGCAGTACTTC
v_call: TRBV18; d_call: NA; clone_size: once; j_call: TRBJ1-4; cdr3_aa: CASSPIQAGREKLFF; cdr3_nt: TGTGCCAGCTCACCAATTCAGGCAGGCCGCGAAAAACTGTTTTTT
v_call: TRBV13; d_call: NA; clone_size: NA; j_call: TRBJ1-1; cdr3_aa: CASTGNLNTEAFF; cdr3_nt: TGTGCCAGCACGGGCAACCTGAACACTGAAGCTTTCTTT
v_call: TRBV28; d_call: NA; clone_size: NA; j_call: TRBJ1-2; cdr3_aa: CASSLIRGVLGGYTF; cdr3_nt: TGTGCCAGCAGCTTAATTCGGGGCGTTCTAGGTGGCTACACCTTC
v_call: TRBV9; d_call: NA; clone_size: NA; j_call: TRBJ2-5; cdr3_aa: CASSVEGSQETQYF; cdr3_nt: TGTGCCAGCAGCGTAGAGGGCAGTCAAGAGACCCAGTACTTC
v_call: TRBV19; d_call: NA; clone_size: few; j_call: TRBJ1-5; cdr3_aa: CASSIGQPNQPQHF; cdr3_nt: TGTGCCAGTAGTATCGGGCAGCCCAATCAGCCCCAGCATTTT
v_call: TRBV3-1/TRBV3-2; d_call: NA; clone_size: once; j_call: TRBJ2-4; cdr3_aa: CASSLRAEGRRGKNIQYF; cdr3_nt: TGTGCCAGCAGCCTTCGGGCCGAGGGGCGGCGAGGCAAAAACATTCAGTACTTC
v_call: TRBV3-1/TRBV3-2; d_call: TRBD1; clone_size: NA; j_call: TRBJ2-2; cdr3_aa: CASSPGTGGRSGELFF; cdr3_nt: TGTGCCAGCAGCCCAGGGACAGGGGGCCGGTCCGGGGAGCTGTTTTTT
v_call: TRBV28; d_call: TRBD2; clone_size: NA; j_call: TRBJ2-3; cdr3_aa: CASSPQTSGVTDTQYF; cdr3_nt: TGTGCCAGCAGTCCCCAGACTAGCGGGGTGACAGATACGCAGTATTTT
v_call: TRBV6-1; d_call: NA; clone_size: NA; j_call: TRBJ1-2; cdr3_aa: CASSESPATYGYTF; cdr3_nt: TGTGCCAGCAGTGAATCTCCAGCAACCTATGGCTACACCTTC
v_call: TRBV5-1; d_call: NA; clone_size: NA; j_call: TRBJ1-2; cdr3_aa: CASSWDTGSSSYGYTF; cdr3_nt: TGCGCCAGCAGCTGGGATACAGGCTCATCCTCCTATGGCTACACCTTC
v_call: TRBV2; d_call: TRBD1; clone_size: NA; j_call: TRBJ1-2; cdr3_aa: CASSDGDRGHSGYTF; cdr3_nt: TGTGCCAGCAGTGATGGCGACAGGGGGCATAGTGGCTACACCTTC
v_call: TRBV7-2; d_call: NA; clone_size: NA; j_call: TRBJ2-5; cdr3_aa: CASRRGRGETQYF; cdr3_nt: TGTGCCAGCAGGAGGGGTAGAGGGGAGACCCAGTACTTC
v_call: TRBV3-1/TRBV3-2; d_call: TRBD1; clone_size: few; j_call: TRBJ1-6; cdr3_aa: CASSQRQGAASYNSPLHF; cdr3_nt: TGTGCCAGCAGCCAGCGACAGGGGGCGGCCTCCTATAATTCACCCCTCCACTTT
v_call: TRBV15; d_call: NA; clone_size: NA; j_call: TRBJ1-4; cdr3_aa: CATSRVSNEKLFF; cdr3_nt: TGTGCCACCAGCAGAGTCAGTAATGAAAAACTGTTTTTT
v_call: TRBV29-1; d_call: NA; clone_size: NA; j_call: TRBJ1-2; cdr3_aa: CSVEEKAISGYTF; cdr3_nt: TGCAGCGTTGAAGAAAAGGCGATCTCCGGCTACACCTTC
v_call: TRBV18; d_call: NA; clone_size: NA; j_call: TRBJ2-7; cdr3_aa: CASSPRGPNEQYF; cdr3_nt: TGTGCCAGCTCACCACGGGGCCCTAACGAGCAGTACTTC
v_call: TRBV7-2; d_call: NA; clone_size: NA; j_call: TRBJ2-3; cdr3_aa: CASSFRERGPTDTQYF; cdr3_nt: TGTGCCAGCAGCTTTAGAGAGAGGGGCCCCACAGATACGCAGTATTTT
v_call: TRBV7-8; d_call: NA; clone_size: NA; j_call: TRBJ2-1; cdr3_aa: CASSLGRNNEQFF; cdr3_nt: TGTGCCAGCAGCTTAGGCCGCAACAATGAGCAGTTCTTC
v_call: TRBV28; d_call: NA; clone_size: NA; j_call: TRBJ1-5; cdr3_aa: CASSLGESNQPQHF; cdr3_nt: TGTGCCAGCAGTTTGGGGGAGTCTAATCAGCCCCAGCATTTT
v_call: TRBV7-2; d_call: NA; clone_size: once; j_call: TRBJ2-2; cdr3_aa: CASSLRRGGELFF; cdr3_nt: TGTGCCAGCAGCTTAAGGAGAGGCGGGGAGCTGTTTTTT
v_call: TRBV19; d_call: NA; clone_size: NA; j_call: TRBJ2-1; cdr3_aa: CATGDYNEQFF; cdr3_nt: TGTGCCACAGGGGACTACAATGAGCAGTTCTTC
v_call: TRBV12-3/TRBV12-4; d_call: NA; clone_size: NA; j_call: TRBJ2-7; cdr3_aa: CASRRGAWDEQYF; cdr3_nt: TGTGCCAGCAGACGTGGGGCCTGGGACGAGCAGTACTTC
v_call: TRBV18; d_call: NA; clone_size: NA; j_call: TRBJ2-5; cdr3_aa: CASSPQLEEETQYF; cdr3_nt: TGTGCCAGCTCACCCCAGCTCGAGGAAGAGACCCAGTACTTC
v_call: TRBV2; d_call: NA; clone_size: once; j_call: TRBJ1-1; cdr3_aa: CASSYVDRNTEAFF; cdr3_nt: TGTGCCAGCAGTTACGTTGACAGGAACACTGAAGCTTTCTTT
v_call: TRBV6-6; d_call: NA; clone_size: NA; j_call: TRBJ1-1; cdr3_aa: CASSYPAGTEAFF; cdr3_nt: TGTGCCAGCAGTTACCCGGCCGGCACTGAAGCTTTCTTT
v_call: TRBV4-1; d_call: NA; clone_size: NA; j_call: TRBJ1-5; cdr3_aa: CASSQGQLGNQPQHF; cdr3_nt: TGCGCCAGCAGCCAAGGTCAGTTGGGCAATCAGCCCCAGCATTTT
v_call: TRBV27; d_call: NA; clone_size: NA; j_call: TRBJ1-1; cdr3_aa: CASSLSEGYTEAFF; cdr3_nt: TGTGCCAGCAGTTTATCGGAGGGGTACACTGAAGCTTTCTTT
v_call: TRBV18; d_call: NA; clone_size: NA; j_call: TRBJ2-1; cdr3_aa: CASSPSSRNNEQFF; cdr3_nt: TGTGCCAGCTCACCATCCAGCCGTAACAATGAGCAGTTCTTC
v_call: TRBV4-1; d_call: TRBD2; clone_size: NA; j_call: TRBJ2-1; cdr3_aa: CASSHGLAGRGEQFF; cdr3_nt: TGCGCCAGCAGCCACGGACTAGCGGGGCGGGGAGAGCAGTTCTTC
v_call: TRBV6-6; d_call: NA; clone_size: NA; j_call: TRBJ2-3; cdr3_aa: CASSYQVETDTQYF; cdr3_nt: TGTGCCAGCAGTTACCAGGTAGAAACAGATACGCAGTATTTT
v_call: TRBV7-2; d_call: TRBD2; clone_size: NA; j_call: TRBJ2-1; cdr3_aa: CASSLDSGSLNNEQFF; cdr3_nt: TGTGCCAGCAGCTTGGATAGCGGGAGTTTAAACAATGAGCAGTTCTTC
v_call: TRBV6-2/TRBV6-3; d_call: TRBD1; clone_size: once; j_call: TRBJ1-2; cdr3_aa: CASSYSTGGAGYGYTF; cdr3_nt: TGTGCCAGCAGTTACTCAACAGGGGGCGCGGGCTATGGCTACACCTTC
v_call: TRBV30; d_call: NA; clone_size: NA; j_call: TRBJ1-2; cdr3_aa: CAWSVEELEDYGYTF; cdr3_nt: TGTGCCTGGAGTGTTGAGGAGTTGGAGGACTATGGCTACACCTTC
v_call: TRBV11-1; d_call: TRBD2; clone_size: NA; j_call: TRBJ2-3; cdr3_aa: CASSLAVTSGSTDTQYF; cdr3_nt: TGTGCCAGCAGCTTAGCGGTGACTAGCGGTAGCACAGATACGCAGTATTTT
v_call: TRBV5-5; d_call: NA; clone_size: NA; j_call: TRBJ1-3; cdr3_aa: CASSSNPWASGNTIYF; cdr3_nt: TGTGCCAGCAGCTCCAATCCTTGGGCCTCTGGAAACACCATATATTTT
v_call: TRBV6-2/TRBV6-3; d_call: TRBD1; clone_size: NA; j_call: TRBJ1-2; cdr3_aa: CASSKPGQEYYGYTF; cdr3_nt: TGTGCCAGCAGCAAGCCTGGACAGGAGTACTATGGCTACACCTTC
v_call: TRBV10-1; d_call: TRBD2; clone_size: NA; j_call: TRBJ2-5; cdr3_aa: CASSELPAGGYEETQYF; cdr3_nt: TGCGCCAGCAGTGAGTTACCAGCGGGAGGGTATGAGGAGACCCAGTACTTC
v_call: TRBV5-1; d_call: NA; clone_size: NA; j_call: TRBJ1-2; cdr3_aa: CASSVETPQRGYTF; cdr3_nt: TGCGCCAGCAGCGTCGAGACCCCCCAGCGTGGCTACACCTTC
v_call: TRBV2; d_call: NA; clone_size: once; j_call: TRBJ2-2; cdr3_aa: CASSPRTDSTGELFF; cdr3_nt: TGTGCCAGCAGTCCTAGGACAGATAGCACCGGGGAGCTGTTTTTT
v_call: TRBV19; d_call: NA; clone_size: NA; j_call: TRBJ1-2; cdr3_aa: CASSIRDYGYTF; cdr3_nt: TGTGCCAGTAGTATCAGGGACTATGGCTACACCTTC